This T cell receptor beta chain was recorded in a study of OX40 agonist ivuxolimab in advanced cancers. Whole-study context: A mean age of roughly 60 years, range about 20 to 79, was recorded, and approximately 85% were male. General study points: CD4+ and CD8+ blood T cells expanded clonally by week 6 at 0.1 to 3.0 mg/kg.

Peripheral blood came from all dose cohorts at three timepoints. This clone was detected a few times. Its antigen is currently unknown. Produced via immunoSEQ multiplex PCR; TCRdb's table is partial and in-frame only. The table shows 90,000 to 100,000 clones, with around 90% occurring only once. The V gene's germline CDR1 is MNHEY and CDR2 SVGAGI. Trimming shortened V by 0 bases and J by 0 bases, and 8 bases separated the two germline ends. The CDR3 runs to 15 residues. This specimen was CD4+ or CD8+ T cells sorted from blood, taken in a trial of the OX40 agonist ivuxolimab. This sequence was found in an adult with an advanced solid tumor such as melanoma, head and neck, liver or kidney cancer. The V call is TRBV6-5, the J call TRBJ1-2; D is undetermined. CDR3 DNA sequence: TGTGCCAGCAGTTACTCTGGAGGGACTAACTATGGCTACACCTTC. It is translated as CASSYSGGTNYGYTF.